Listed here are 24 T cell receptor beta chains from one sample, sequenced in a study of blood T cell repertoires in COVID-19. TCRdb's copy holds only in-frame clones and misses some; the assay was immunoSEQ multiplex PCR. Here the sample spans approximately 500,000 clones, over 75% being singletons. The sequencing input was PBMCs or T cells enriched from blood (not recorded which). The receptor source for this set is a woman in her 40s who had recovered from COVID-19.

CDR3 sequence (DNA): TGTGCCAGCAGCCATCCTCTTCCGGGACTAGCGGGAATAACCTACGAGCAGTACTTC. Translated, it gives CASSHPLPGLAGITYEQYF. This chain uses TRBV16 with TRBJ2-7; 13 nucleotides line up with TRBD2. The CDR3 extends over 19 amino acids. Germline V CDR1 and CDR2: KGHSY, FQNENV. V was pared by 3 bases and J by 2 bases, with 13 bases of the junction left unmatched.

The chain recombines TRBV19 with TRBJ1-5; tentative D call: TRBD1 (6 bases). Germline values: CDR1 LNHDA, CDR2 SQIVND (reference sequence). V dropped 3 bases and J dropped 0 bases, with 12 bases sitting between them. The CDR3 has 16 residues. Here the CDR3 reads CASSIGQFYSNQPQHF. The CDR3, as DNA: TGTGCCAGTAGTATTGGACAGTTTTATAGCAATCAGCCCCAGCATTTT. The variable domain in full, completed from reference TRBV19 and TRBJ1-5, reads DGGITQSPKYLFRKEGQNVTLSCEQNLNHDAMYWYRQDPGQGLRLIYYSQIVNDFQKGDIAEGYSVSREKKESFPLTVTSAQKNPTAFYLCASSIGQFYSNQPQHFGDGTRLSIL.

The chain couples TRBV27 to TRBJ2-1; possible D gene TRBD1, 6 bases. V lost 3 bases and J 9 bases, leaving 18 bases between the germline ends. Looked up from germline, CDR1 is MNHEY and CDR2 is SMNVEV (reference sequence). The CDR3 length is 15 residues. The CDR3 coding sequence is TGTGCCAGCAGTTTCTTCCTAGGGGGAACGGGTGAGCAGTTCTTC. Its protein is CASSFFLGGTGEQFF.

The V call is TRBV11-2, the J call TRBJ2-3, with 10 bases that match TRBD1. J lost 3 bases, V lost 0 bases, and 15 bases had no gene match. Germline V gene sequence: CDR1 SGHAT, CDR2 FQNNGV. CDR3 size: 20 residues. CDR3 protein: CASSLEGARQGAPGTDTQYF. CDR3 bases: TGTGCCAGCAGCTTAGAAGGGGCGAGACAGGGGGCCCCAGGTACAGATACGCAGTATTTT.

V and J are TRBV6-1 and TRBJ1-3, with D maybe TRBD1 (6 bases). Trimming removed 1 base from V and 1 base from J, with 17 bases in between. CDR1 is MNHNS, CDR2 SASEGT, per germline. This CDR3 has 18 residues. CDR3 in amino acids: CASSEVYGGASSGNTIYF. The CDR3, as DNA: TGTGCCAGCAGTGAAGTATATGGGGGCGCATCATCTGGAAACACCATATATTTT.

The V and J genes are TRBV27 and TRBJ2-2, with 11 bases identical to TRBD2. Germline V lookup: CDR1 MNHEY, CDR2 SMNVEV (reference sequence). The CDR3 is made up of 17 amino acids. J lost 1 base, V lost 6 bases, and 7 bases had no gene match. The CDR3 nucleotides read TGTGCCAGCAGGGGGACTAGCGGTTCCTTGAACACCGGGGAGCTGTTTTTT. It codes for CASRGTSGSLNTGELFF.

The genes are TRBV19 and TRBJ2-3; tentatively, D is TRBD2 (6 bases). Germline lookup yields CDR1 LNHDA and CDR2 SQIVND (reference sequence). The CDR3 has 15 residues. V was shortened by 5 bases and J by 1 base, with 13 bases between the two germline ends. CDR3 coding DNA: TGTGCCAGTAGTTTGGGACTCCTTGGCACAGATACGCAGTATTTT. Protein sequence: CASSLGLLGTDTQYF.

Here the CDR3 reads CASSSGTGSTNIQYF. CDR3 DNA sequence: TGCGCCAGCAGCTCAGGGACAGGGTCTACAAACATTCAGTACTTC. The chain recombines TRBV5-1 with TRBJ2-4, with 9 bases that match TRBD1. The CDR3 is 15 residues long. V gave up 3 bases and J gave up 6 bases; unmatched junction bases: 7. Germline lookup yields CDR1 SGHRS and CDR2 YFSETQ.

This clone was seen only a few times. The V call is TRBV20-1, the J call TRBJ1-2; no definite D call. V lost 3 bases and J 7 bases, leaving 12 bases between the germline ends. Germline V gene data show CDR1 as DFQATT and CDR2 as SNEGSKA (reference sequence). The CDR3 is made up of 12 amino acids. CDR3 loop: CSASLSAGGYTF. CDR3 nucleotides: TGCAGTGCTAGTTTATCTGCGGGTGGCTACACCTTC.

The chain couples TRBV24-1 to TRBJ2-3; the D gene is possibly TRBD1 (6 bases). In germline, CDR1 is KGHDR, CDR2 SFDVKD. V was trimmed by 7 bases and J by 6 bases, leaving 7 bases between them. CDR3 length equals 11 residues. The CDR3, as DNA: TGTGCCACCAGCGACAGGGATACGCAGTATTTT. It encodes CATSDRDTQYF.

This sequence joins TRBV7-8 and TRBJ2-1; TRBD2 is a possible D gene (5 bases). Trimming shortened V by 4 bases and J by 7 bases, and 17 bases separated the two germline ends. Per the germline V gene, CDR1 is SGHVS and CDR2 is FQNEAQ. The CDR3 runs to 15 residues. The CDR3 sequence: CASSSREGLENEQFF. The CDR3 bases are TGTGCCAGCAGCTCCCGAGAGGGCCTGGAGAATGAGCAGTTCTTC.

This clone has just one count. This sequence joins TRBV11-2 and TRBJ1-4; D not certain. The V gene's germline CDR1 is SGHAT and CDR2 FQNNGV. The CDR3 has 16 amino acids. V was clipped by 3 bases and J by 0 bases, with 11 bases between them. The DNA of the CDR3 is TGTGCCAGCAGCTTCACCGAGGCGACAACTAATGAAAAACTGTTTTTT. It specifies CASSFTEATTNEKLFF.

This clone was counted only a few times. In DNA form, the CDR3 reads TGTGCCAGCAGCCGTTGGACTACCCGGCAGTTCTTC. It yields the protein CASSRWTTRQFF. The chain couples TRBV11-2 to TRBJ2-1; D may be TRBD2 (6 bases). CDR3 size: 12 residues. Germline V lookup: CDR1 SGHAT, CDR2 FQNNGV. Trimming removed 5 bases from V and 12 bases from J, with 14 bases in between.

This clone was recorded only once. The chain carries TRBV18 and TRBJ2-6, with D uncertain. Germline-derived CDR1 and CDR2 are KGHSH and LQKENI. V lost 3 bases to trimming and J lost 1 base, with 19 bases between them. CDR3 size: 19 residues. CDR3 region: CASSPRLGPAISGANVLTF. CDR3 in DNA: TGTGCCAGCTCACCCCGACTGGGTCCGGCAATTTCTGGGGCCAACGTCCTGACTTTC. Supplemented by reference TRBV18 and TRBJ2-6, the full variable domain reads NAGVMQNPRHLVRRRGQEARLRCSPMKGHSHVYWYRQLPEEGLKFMVYLQKENIIDESGMPKERFSAEFPKEGPSILRIQQVVRGDSAAYFCASSPRLGPAISGANVLTFGAGSRLTVL.

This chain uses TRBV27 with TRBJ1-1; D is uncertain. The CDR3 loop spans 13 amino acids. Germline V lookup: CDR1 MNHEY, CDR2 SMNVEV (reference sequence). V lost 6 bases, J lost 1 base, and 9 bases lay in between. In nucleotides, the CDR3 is TGTGCCAGCAGGCCCACACCGAACACTGAAGCTTTCTTT. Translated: CASRPTPNTEAFF.

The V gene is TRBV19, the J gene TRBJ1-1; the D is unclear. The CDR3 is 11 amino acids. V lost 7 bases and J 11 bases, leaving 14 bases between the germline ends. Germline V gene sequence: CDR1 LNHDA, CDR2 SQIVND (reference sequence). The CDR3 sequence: CASIGRRVAFF. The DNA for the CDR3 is TGTGCCAGTATTGGCCGTCGTGTGGCTTTCTTT.

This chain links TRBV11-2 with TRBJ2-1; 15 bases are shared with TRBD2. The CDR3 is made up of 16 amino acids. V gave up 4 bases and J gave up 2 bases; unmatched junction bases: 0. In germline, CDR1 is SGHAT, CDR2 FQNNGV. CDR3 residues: CASSWTSGRAYNEQFF. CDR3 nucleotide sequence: TGTGCCAGCAGCTGGACTAGCGGGAGGGCCTACAATGAGCAGTTCTTC.

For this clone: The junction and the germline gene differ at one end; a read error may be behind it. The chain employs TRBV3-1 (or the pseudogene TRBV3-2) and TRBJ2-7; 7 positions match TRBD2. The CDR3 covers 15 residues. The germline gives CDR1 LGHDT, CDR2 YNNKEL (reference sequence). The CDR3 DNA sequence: TGTGCCAGCACCCAAAGCGGGGTTGGGAGCTACGAGCAGTACTTC. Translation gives CASTQSGVGSYEQYF.

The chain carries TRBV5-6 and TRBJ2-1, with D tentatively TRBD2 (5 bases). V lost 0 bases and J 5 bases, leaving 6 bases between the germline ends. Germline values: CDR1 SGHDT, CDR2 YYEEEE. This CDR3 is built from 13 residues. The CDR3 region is CASSLAGNNEQFF. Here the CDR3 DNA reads TGTGCCAGCAGCTTGGCCGGGAACAATGAGCAGTTCTTC.

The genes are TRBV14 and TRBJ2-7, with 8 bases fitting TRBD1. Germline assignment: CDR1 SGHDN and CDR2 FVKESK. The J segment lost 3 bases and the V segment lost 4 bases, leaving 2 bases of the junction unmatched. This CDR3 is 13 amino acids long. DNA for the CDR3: TGTGCCAGCAGCCGGGGACAGGTCTACGAGCAGTACTTC. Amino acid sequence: CASSRGQVYEQYF. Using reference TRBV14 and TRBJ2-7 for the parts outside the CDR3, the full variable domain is EAGVTQFPSHSVIEKGQTVTLRCDPISGHDNLYWYRRVMGKEIKFLLHFVKESKQDESGMPNNRFLAERTGGTYSTLKVQPAELEDSGVYFCASSRGQVYEQYFGPGTRLTVT.

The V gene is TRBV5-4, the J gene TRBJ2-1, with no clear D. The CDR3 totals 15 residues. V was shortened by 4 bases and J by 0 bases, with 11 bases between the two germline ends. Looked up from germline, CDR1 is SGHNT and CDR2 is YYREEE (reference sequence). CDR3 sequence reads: CASSIDTSSYNEQFF. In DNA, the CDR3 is TGTGCCAGCAGCATTGACACGAGCTCCTACAATGAGCAGTTCTTC.

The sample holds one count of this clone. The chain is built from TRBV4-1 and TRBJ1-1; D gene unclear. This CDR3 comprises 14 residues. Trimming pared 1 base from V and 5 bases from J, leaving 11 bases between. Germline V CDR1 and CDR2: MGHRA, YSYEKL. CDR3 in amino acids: CASSQVSAGTEAFF. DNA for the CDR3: TGCGCCAGCAGCCAAGTCAGCGCGGGAACTGAAGCTTTCTTT.

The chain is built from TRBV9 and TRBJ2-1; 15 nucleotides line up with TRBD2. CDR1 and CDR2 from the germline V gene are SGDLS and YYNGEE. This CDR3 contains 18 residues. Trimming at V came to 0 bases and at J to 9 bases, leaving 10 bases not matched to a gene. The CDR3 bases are TGTGCCAGCAGCGTAGCTACGGGACTAGCGGGAGGATTGGGTGAGCAGTTCTTC. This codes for CASSVATGLAGGLGEQFF.

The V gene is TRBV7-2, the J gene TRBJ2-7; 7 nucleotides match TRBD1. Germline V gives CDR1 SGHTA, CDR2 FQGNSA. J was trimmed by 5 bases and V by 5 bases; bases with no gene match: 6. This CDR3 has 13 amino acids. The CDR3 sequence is CASSPSRGNEQYF. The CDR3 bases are TGTGCCAGCAGCCCCTCCAGGGGGAACGAGCAGTACTTC.